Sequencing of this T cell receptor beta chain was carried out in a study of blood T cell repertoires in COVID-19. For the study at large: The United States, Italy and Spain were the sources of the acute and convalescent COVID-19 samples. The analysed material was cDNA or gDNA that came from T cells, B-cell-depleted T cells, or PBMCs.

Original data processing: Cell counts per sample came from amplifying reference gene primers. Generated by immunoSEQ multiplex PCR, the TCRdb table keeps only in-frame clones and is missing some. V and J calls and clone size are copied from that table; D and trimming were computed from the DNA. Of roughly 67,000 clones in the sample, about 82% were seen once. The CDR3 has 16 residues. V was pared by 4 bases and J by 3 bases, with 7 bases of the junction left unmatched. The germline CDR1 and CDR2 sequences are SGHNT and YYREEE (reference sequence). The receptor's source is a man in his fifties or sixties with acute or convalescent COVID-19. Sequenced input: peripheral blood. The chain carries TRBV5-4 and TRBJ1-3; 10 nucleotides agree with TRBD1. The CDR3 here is CASSRLTGGYGNTIYF. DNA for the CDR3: TGTGCCAGCAGCCGCCTGACAGGGGGCTATGGAAACACCATATATTTT.